This is a list of T cell receptor beta chains from one sample in a study of beta chain features in type 1 diabetes. Some clones are missing from TCRdb's copy, which holds only in-frame ones; the method was immunoSEQ multiplex PCR. The repertoire has roughly 240,000 clones, 13% to 15% of them found once; the top ten carry about 0.027%. Source material: naive CD4+ T cells from blood. The receptors shown here come from a woman in her thirties or forties in good health. The CDR3 runs from the conserved cysteine through the conserved F or W. D genes are given only for firm matches. Some rows mark clone size as missing; the rest say once, few, many or name a class of expanded clone.

13	TRBV2	.	TRBJ1-6	.	TGTGCCAGCAGTGATTCCGCGTATTCACCCCTCCACTTT	CASSDSAYSPLHF
14	TRBV6-5	TRBD1	TRBJ2-5	few	TGTGCCAGCAGAGCCGGGACAGGGGTTCCTACCCAGTACTTC	CASRAGTGVPTQYF
14	TRBV7-2	.	TRBJ2-3	few	TGTGCCAGCAGCTCCTCCCGAGGTGGAGATACGCAGTATTTT	CASSSSRGGDTQYF
12	TRBV29-1	.	TRBJ2-7	few	TGCAGCGTTGTCCAGGGAACCTACGAGCAGTACTTC	CSVVQGTYEQYF
15	TRBV19	TRBD2	TRBJ2-1	.	TGTGCCAGTAGTACCGCGGGGGGGCCGGCTAGTGAGCAGTTCTTC	CASSTAGGPASEQFF
15	TRBV6-5	TRBD1	TRBJ2-5	.	TGTGCCAGCAGTTACTCGACAGGGGTTCAAGAGACCCAGTACTTC	CASSYSTGVQETQYF
15	TRBV7-2	.	TRBJ1-5	.	TGTGCCAGCAGCTTAGACGGGTATAGCAATCAGCCCCAGCATTTT	CASSLDGYSNQPQHF
13	TRBV5-1	.	TRBJ2-2	few	TGCGCCAGCAGGAGGGTTCCGACCGGGGAGCTGTTTTTT	CASRRVPTGELFF
18	TRBV25-1	TRBD1	TRBJ1-1	few	TGTGCCAGCAGTGAATCGCCCGGACAGGGGGCGATCGGCACTGAAGCTTTCTTT	CASSESPGQGAIGTEAFF
16	TRBV5-1	TRBD1	TRBJ2-3	.	TGCGCCAGCAGCTTGGCCTCGACAGGGACAACAGATACGCAGTATTTT	CASSLASTGTTDTQYF